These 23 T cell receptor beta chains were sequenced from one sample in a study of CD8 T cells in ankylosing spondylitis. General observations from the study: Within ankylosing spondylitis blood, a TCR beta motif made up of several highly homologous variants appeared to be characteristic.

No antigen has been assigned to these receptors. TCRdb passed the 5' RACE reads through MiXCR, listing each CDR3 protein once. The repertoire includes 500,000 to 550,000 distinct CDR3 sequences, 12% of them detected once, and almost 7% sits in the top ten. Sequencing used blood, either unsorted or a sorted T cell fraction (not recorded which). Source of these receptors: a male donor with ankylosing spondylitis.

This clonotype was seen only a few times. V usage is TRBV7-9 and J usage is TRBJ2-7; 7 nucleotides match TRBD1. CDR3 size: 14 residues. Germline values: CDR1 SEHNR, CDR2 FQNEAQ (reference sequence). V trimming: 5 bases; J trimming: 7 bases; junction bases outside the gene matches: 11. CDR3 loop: CASSTTGPRGEQYV. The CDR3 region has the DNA TGTGCCAGCAGCACGACAGGGCCGAGAGGGGAGCAGTACGTC.

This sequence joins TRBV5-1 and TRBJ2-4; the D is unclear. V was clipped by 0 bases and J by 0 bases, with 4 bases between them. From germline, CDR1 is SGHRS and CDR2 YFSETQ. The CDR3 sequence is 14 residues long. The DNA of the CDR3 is TGCGCCAGCAGCTTGGCTGTAGCCAAAAACATTCAGTACTTC. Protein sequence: CASSLAVAKNIQYF.

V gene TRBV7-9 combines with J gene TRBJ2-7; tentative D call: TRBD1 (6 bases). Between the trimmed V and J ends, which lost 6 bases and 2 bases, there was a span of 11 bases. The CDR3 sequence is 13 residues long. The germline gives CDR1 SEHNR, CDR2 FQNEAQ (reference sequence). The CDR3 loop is CASSPDSAYEQYF. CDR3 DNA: TGTGCCAGCAGTCCGGACAGCGCCTACGAGCAGTACTTC.

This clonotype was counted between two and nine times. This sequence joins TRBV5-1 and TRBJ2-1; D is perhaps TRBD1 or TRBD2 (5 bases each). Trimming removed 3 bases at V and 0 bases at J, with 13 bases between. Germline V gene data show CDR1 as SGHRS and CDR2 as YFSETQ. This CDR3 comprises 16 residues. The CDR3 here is CASSSPGSRSYNEQFF. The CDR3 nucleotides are TGCGCCAGCAGCTCCCCAGGGAGTCGCTCCTACAATGAGCAGTTCTTC.

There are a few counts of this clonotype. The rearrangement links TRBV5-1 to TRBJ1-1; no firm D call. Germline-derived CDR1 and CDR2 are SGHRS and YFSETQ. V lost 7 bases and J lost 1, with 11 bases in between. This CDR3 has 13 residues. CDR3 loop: CASGGGRNTEAFF. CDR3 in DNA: TGCGCCAGCGGTGGAGGGAGGAACACTGAAGCTTTCTTT. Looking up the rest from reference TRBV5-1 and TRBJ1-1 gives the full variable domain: KAGVTQTPRYLIKTRGQQVTLSCSPISGHRSVSWYQQTPGQGLQFLFEYFSETQRNKGNFPGRFSGRQFSNSRSEMNVSTLELGDSALYLCASGGGRNTEAFFGQGTRLTVV.

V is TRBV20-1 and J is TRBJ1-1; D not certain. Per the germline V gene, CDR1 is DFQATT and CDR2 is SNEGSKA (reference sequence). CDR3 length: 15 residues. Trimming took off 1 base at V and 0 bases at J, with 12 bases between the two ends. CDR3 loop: CSARVLGDMNTEAFF. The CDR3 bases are TGCAGTGCTAGAGTTCTCGGGGATATGAACACTGAAGCTTTCTTT.

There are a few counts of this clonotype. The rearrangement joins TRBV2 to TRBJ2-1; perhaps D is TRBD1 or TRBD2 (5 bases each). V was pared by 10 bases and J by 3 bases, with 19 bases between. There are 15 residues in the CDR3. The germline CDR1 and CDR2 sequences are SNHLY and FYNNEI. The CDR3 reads CAIPGVGTLYNEQFF. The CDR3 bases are TGTGCCATCCCCGGGGTTGGGACGCTCTACAATGAGCAGTTCTTC.

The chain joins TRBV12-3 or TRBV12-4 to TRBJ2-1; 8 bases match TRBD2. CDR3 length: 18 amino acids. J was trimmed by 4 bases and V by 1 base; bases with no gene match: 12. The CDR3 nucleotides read TGTGCCAGCAGTTTAGAGTGGAGTAGCGGGGAATCGTACAATGAGCAGTTCTTC. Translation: CASSLEWSSGESYNEQFF.

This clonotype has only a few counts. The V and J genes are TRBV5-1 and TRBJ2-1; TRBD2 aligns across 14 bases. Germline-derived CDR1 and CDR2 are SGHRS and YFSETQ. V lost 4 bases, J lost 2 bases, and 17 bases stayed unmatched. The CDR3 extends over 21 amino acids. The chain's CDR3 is CASSQSGTSGSGLGPYNEQFF. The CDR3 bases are TGCGCCAGCAGCCAATCGGGGACTAGCGGGAGTGGGTTGGGTCCCTACAATGAGCAGTTCTTC.

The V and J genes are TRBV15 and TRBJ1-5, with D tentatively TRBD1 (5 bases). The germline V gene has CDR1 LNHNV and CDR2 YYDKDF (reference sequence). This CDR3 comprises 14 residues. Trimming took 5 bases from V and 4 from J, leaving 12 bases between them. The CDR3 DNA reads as TGTGCCACCAGCCTCCGGTGGGGGAATCAGCCCCAGCATTTT. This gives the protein CATSLRWGNQPQHF.

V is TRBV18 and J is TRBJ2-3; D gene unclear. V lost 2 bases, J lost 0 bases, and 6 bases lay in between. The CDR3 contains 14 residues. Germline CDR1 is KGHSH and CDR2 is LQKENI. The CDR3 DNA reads TGTGCCAGCTCACCAGCTCTTAGCACAGATACGCAGTATTTT. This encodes CASSPALSTDTQYF.

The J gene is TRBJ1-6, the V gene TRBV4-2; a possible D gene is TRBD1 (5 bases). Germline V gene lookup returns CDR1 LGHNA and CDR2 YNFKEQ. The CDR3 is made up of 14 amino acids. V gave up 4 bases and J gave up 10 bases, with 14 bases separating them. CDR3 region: CASSLTVEDSPLHF. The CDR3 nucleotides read TGTGCCAGCAGCCTGACAGTAGAGGACTCACCCCTCCACTTT.

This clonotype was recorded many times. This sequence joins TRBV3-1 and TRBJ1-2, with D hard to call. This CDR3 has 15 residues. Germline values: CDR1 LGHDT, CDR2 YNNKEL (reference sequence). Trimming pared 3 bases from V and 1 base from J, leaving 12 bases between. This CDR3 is CASSHTVRLNYGYTF. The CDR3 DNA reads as TGTGCCAGCAGCCATACCGTACGCCTTAACTATGGCTACACCTTC.

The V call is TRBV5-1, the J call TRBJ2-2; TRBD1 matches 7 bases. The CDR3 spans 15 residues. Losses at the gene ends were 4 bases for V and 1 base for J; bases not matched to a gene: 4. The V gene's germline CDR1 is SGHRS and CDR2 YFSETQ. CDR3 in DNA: TGCGCCAGCAGCCTGGACAGGCGGAACACCGGGGAGCTGTTTTTT. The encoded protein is CASSLDRRNTGELFF.

The CDR3 coding sequence is TGCAGCGTTGCTGGGGTTGAAGCTTTCTTT. It is translated as CSVAGVEAFF. The V and J genes are TRBV29-1 and TRBJ1-1; no clear D. Germline-derived CDR1 and CDR2 are SQVTM and ANQGSEA. The CDR3 consists of 10 residues. The V end lost 4 bases, the J end lost 7 bases, and 7 bases lay between the germline ends.

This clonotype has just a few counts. The CDR3 loop is CASGVGRDSYEQYF. The DNA of the CDR3 is TGTGCCAGCGGGGTAGGTCGGGACTCCTACGAGCAGTACTTC. The rearrangement joins TRBV27 to TRBJ2-7; possible D gene TRBD2, 5 bases. The germline CDR1 and CDR2 sequences are MNHEY and SMNVEV (reference sequence). V lost 8 bases and J 0 bases, leaving 14 bases between the germline ends. This CDR3 region has 14 residues.

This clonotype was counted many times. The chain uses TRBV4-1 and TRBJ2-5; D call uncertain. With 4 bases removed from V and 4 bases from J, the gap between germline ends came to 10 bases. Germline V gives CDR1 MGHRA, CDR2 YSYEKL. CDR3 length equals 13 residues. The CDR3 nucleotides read TGCGCCAGCAGCCCTGTACGTACAGAGACCCAGTACTTC. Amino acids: CASSPVRTETQYF.

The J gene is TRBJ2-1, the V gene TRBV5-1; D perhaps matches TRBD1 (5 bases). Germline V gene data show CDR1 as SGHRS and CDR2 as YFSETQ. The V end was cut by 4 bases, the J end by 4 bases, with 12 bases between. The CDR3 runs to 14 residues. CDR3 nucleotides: TGCGCCAGCAGCCTGAGACAGTTATACAATGAGCAGTTCTTC. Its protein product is CASSLRQLYNEQFF.

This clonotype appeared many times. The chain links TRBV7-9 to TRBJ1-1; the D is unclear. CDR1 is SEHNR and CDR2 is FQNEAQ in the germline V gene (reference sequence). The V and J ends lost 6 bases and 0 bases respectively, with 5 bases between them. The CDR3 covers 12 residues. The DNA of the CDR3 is TGTGCCAGCAGTATAATGAACACTGAAGCTTTCTTT. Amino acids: CASSIMNTEAFF.

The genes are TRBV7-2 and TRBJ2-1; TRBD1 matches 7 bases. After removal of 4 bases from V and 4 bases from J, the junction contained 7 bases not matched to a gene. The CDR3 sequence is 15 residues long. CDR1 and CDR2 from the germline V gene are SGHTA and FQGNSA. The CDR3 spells CASSYTGAFYNEQFF. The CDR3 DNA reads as TGTGCCAGCAGCTATACAGGGGCGTTTTACAATGAGCAGTTCTTC.

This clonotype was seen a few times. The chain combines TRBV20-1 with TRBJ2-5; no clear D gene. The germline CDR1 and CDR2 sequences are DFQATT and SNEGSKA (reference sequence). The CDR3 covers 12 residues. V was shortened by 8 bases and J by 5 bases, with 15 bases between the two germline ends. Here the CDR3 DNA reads TGCAGTCCCACCTACACCCGGGAGACCCAGTACTTC. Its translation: CSPTYTRETQYF.

CDR3 sequence reads: CSADAGNPSTDTQYF. In DNA form, the CDR3 reads TGCAGTGCCGACGCAGGAAACCCTAGCACAGATACGCAGTATTTT. V and J are TRBV20-1 and TRBJ2-3; D uncertain. The V gene's germline CDR1 is DFQATT and CDR2 SNEGSKA (reference sequence). V lost 6 bases and J lost 0, with 16 bases in between. The CDR3 is 15 residues long.

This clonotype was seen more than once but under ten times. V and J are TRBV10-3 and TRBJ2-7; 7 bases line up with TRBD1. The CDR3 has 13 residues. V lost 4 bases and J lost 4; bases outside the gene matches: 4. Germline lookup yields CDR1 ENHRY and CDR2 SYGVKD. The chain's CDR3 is CAISAVQGYEQYV. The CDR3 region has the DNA TGTGCCATCAGTGCGGTACAGGGGTACGAGCAGTACGTC.